A selection of T cell receptor beta chains follows, all from one sample in a study of cytomegalovirus exposure and HLA in healthy donors. The repertoire was sequenced with immunoSEQ multiplex PCR; TCRdb's copy has only in-frame clones and lacks some. The sample has about 160,000 clones, 75% seen once. Sequenced input: PBMCs. These receptors were obtained from a woman in her fifties or sixties in good health and CMV-seropositive. Each CDR3 is given with its conserved first and last residue. The order of the fields is J gene, V gene, D gene, clone size, CDR3 DNA, CDR3 protein. D genes are given only for firm matches. The listing skips clone size in some rows; elsewhere it reads once, few, many or a size class.

J gene: TRBJ2-5
V gene: TRBV9
D gene: TRBD1
clone size: .
CDR3 DNA: TGTGCCAGCAGCAGCTTCGGCCAGGGGGCCGGTGAGACCCAGTACTTC
CDR3 protein: CASSSFGQGAGETQYF

J gene: TRBJ2-7
V gene: TRBV6-5
D gene: .
clone size: .
CDR3 DNA: TGTGCCAGCAGTTTGGAGGGGGGGGTATCCAGTTACGAGCAGTACTTC
CDR3 protein: CASSLEGGVSSYEQYF

J gene: TRBJ1-4
V gene: TRBV6-5
D gene: .
clone size: .
CDR3 DNA: TGTGCCAGCAGATTATCAGCTAATGAAAAACTGTTTTTT
CDR3 protein: CASRLSANEKLFF

J gene: TRBJ1-6
V gene: TRBV6-1
D gene: TRBD1
clone size: few
CDR3 DNA: TGTGCCAGCAGTGAAGAATACGTCGGAAACAGGGGTAATTCACCCCTCCACTTT
CDR3 protein: CASSEEYVGNRGNSPLHF

J gene: TRBJ1-1
V gene: TRBV7-3
D gene: .
clone size: .
CDR3 DNA: TGTGCCAGCAGCTTATTTGGGGGCGAGAACACTGAAGCTTTCTTT
CDR3 protein: CASSLFGGENTEAFF

J gene: TRBJ1-2
V gene: TRBV27
D gene: TRBD1
clone size: .
CDR3 DNA: TGTGCCAGCAGTTTACGAGGGACAGGGTCCGGCTACACCTTC
CDR3 protein: CASSLRGTGSGYTF

J gene: TRBJ2-1
V gene: TRBV15
D gene: .
clone size: few
CDR3 DNA: TGTGCCACCAGCAGAGATAGGGAGGCTGCAGAGCAGTTCTTC
CDR3 protein: CATSRDREAAEQFF

J gene: TRBJ1-1
V gene: TRBV7-9
D gene: .
clone size: .
CDR3 DNA: TGTGCCAGCAGCCAGGGGAGCAACACTGAAGCTTTCTTT
CDR3 protein: CASSQGSNTEAFF

J gene: TRBJ2-2
V gene: TRBV7-3
D gene: .
clone size: few
CDR3 DNA: TGTGCCAGCAGCTTAAAGCTCCCGGGGGAGCTGTTTTTT
CDR3 protein: CASSLKLPGELFF

J gene: TRBJ2-6
V gene: TRBV5-6
D gene: TRBD1
clone size: .
CDR3 DNA: TGTGCCAGCAGCTTGGTAAGGGGGCGCCGGACTGGGGCCAACGTCCTGACTTTC
CDR3 protein: CASSLVRGRRTGANVLTF

J gene: TRBJ1-1
V gene: TRBV7-7
D gene: TRBD1
clone size: .
CDR3 DNA: TGTGCCAGCAGCCCAGGGACAGGCGACACTGAAGCTTTCTTT
CDR3 protein: CASSPGTGDTEAFF

J gene: TRBJ2-7
V gene: TRBV2
D gene: .
clone size: .
CDR3 DNA: TGTGCCAGCAGAAATCAGGGAAACTCCTACGAGCAGTACTTC
CDR3 protein: CASRNQGNSYEQYF

J gene: TRBJ1-1
V gene: TRBV6-6
D gene: .
clone size: .
CDR3 DNA: TGTGCCAGCAGTTACACACAGTTACCGAACACTGAAGCTTTCTTT
CDR3 protein: CASSYTQLPNTEAFF

J gene: TRBJ1-1
V gene: TRBV5-4
D gene: .
clone size: few
CDR3 DNA: TGTGCCAGCAGCGTAGAGGGCCTGAACACTGAAGCTTTCTTT
CDR3 protein: CASSVEGLNTEAFF

J gene: TRBJ1-1
V gene: TRBV5-1
D gene: .
clone size: .
CDR3 DNA: TGCGCCAGCAGCTCTATCCCGAACACTGAAGCTTTCTTT
CDR3 protein: CASSSIPNTEAFF

J gene: TRBJ1-4
V gene: TRBV25-1
D gene: .
clone size: .
CDR3 DNA: TGTGCCAGCAGTGAACAGGGTAAAGGTGAAAAACTGTTTTTT
CDR3 protein: CASSEQGKGEKLFF

J gene: TRBJ1-2
V gene: TRBV14
D gene: TRBD1
clone size: .
CDR3 DNA: TGTGCCAGCAGCCTGGGACAGAGGCACCTCTATGGCTACACCTTC
CDR3 protein: CASSLGQRHLYGYTF

J gene: TRBJ2-7
V gene: TRBV6-1
D gene: .
clone size: once
CDR3 DNA: TGTGCCAGCAGTGGGGAACAGGTTTATTCGCTCGAGCAGTACTTC
CDR3 protein: CASSGEQVYSLEQYF

J gene: TRBJ2-3
V gene: TRBV6-5
D gene: .
clone size: .
CDR3 DNA: TGTGCCAGCAGTCGCAGCGGCACAGATACGCAGTATTTT
CDR3 protein: CASSRSGTDTQYF

J gene: TRBJ1-2
V gene: TRBV5-1
D gene: .
clone size: .
CDR3 DNA: TGCGCCAGCAGCTTACGGACAGAGCACTATGGCTACACCTTC
CDR3 protein: CASSLRTEHYGYTF

J gene: TRBJ2-2
V gene: TRBV6-5
D gene: .
clone size: .
CDR3 DNA: TGTGCCAGCAGGATAGGACTTTTGAACACCGGGGAGCTGTTTTTT
CDR3 protein: CASRIGLLNTGELFF

J gene: TRBJ1-2
V gene: TRBV29-1
D gene: .
clone size: .
CDR3 DNA: TGCAGCGTCACAGGGAGCCCTAACTATGGCTACACCTTC
CDR3 protein: CSVTGSPNYGYTF